This TCR beta chain appears in the sequencing data of a study of T cells in Graves' hyperthyroidism and ophthalmopathy. This clonotype was seen repeatedly, ten times or more. Its antigen remains unknown. TCR beta CDR3 sequences were amplified from RNA transcripts. During a first-round RT-PCR of the TCR CDR3, the HTBI primer set was used. Using its own MiXCR run on the multiplex PCR reads, TCRdb lists one record per CDR3 protein. The sample records under 700,000 distinct CDR3 sequences, over 15% being singletons. Study results and limitations: Researchers found most expanded thyroid clonotypes above 0.001 in blood as well.

This TCR was recovered from a woman younger than 30 with Graves' hyperthyroidism. The sequenced material came from blood.

CDR3 DNA: TGTGCCAGCAGCCGGGACAGGGGAATTGAAAAACTGTTTTTT. This translates into CASSRDRGIEKLFF. The rearrangement joins TRBV12-3 or TRBV12-4 to TRBJ1-4; TRBD1 aligns across 10 bases. This CDR3 is built from 14 residues. J lost 7 bases, V lost 6 bases, and 5 bases had no gene match.